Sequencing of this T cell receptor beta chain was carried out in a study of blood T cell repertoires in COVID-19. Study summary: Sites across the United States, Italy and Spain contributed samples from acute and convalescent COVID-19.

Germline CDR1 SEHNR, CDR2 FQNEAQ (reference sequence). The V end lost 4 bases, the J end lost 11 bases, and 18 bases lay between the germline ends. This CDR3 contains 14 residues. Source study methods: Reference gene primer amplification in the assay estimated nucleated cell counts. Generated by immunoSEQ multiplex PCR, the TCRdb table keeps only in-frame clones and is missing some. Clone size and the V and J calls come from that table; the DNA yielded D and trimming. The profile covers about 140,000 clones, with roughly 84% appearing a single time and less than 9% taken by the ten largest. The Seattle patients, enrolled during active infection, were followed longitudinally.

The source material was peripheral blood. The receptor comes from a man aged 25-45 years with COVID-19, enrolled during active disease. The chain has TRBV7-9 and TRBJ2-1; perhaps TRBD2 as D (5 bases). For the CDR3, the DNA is TGTGCCAGCAGCTCTGCCCTGGACTCTTCGCAGCAGTTCTTC. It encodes CASSSALDSSQQFF.